The clone carrying this T cell receptor beta chain was seen many times. The V and J ends lost 2 bases and 0 bases respectively, with 22 bases between them. This CDR3 has 19 residues. The investigators amplified TCR beta CDR3 regions from RNA transcripts. HTBI primers drove first-round RT-PCR of the TCR CDR3. TCRdb reprocessed the multiplex PCR reads via MiXCR and lists one record per CDR3 protein. The sample includes 450,000 to 550,000 distinct CDR3 sequences, less than 25% of them seen just once. This entry is derived from a study of T cells in Graves' hyperthyroidism and ophthalmopathy. The specimen was blood. The chain has TRBV12-3 or TRBV12-4 and TRBJ1-1, with a weak D call TRBD1 (6 bases). The sequence was collected from a woman aged 30 to 39 with Graves' ophthalmopathy. CDR3 sequence reads: CASSLWVGGGYGLNTEAFF. CDR3 DNA: TGTGCCAGCAGTTTATGGGTGGGAGGGGGGTACGGGCTGAACACTGAAGCTTTCTTT.